The 27 T cell receptor beta chains presented below share a single source sample, sequenced in a study of cytomegalovirus exposure and HLA in healthy donors. Primers: 60 Vbeta forward and 13 Jbeta reverse. Method: immunoSEQ multiplex PCR; TCRdb's copy keeps in-frame clones and lacks some. The sample yields 65,000 to 85,000 clones, over 9.5% seen once. The source material was PBMCs. These receptors were collected from a man aged 55 to 70 in good health and CMV-seropositive.

This clone was seen more than once but under ten times. The gene calls are TRBV4-1 and TRBJ2-5, with 7 bases lining up with TRBD2. The CDR3 loop spans 15 amino acids. V shed 6 bases, J shed 5 bases, and the junction held 12 bases outside the gene matches. Germline CDR1 and CDR2: MGHRA and YSYEKL. The chain's CDR3 is CASRRSDLAGETQYF. The CDR3 bases are TGCGCCAGCAGGCGGTCTGATTTAGCGGGTGAGACCCAGTACTTC.

This clone was counted a few times. This rearrangement joins TRBV2 to TRBJ1-2; D might be TRBD1 (6 bases). The germline CDR1 and CDR2 sequences are SNHLY and FYNNEI. V lost 5 bases and J 4 bases, leaving 20 bases between the germline ends. This CDR3 spans 16 amino acids. CDR3 sequence: CASSPDPGGALYGYTF. In DNA, the CDR3 is TGTGCCAGCAGTCCTGACCCGGGGGGGGCCCTCTATGGCTACACCTTC.

This chain connects TRBV27 to TRBJ2-7; D might be TRBD2 (5 bases). CDR1 is MNHEY, CDR2 SMNVEV, per germline (reference sequence). Trimming cost V 6 bases and J 0 bases, with 9 bases left between them. This CDR3 contains 13 residues. The CDR3 sequence: CASSSTNSYEQYV. CDR3 nucleotide sequence: TGTGCCAGCAGCTCGACTAACTCCTACGAGCAGTACGTC.

This clone was observed a handful of times. Germline and junction disagree at one end, which may indicate a read error. This chain connects TRBV9 to TRBJ2-7; 8 bases line up with TRBD1. The CDR3 loop spans 14 amino acids. Germline-derived CDR1 and CDR2 are SGDLS and YYNGEE. In DNA form, the CDR3 reads TGTGCCAGCAGCATGGGGACAGGCTCCCACGAGCAGTACTTC. It codes for CASSMGTGSHEQYF.

The chain carries TRBV29-1 and TRBJ1-2, with D possibly being TRBD1 (6 bases). Between the trimmed V and J ends, which lost 7 bases and 2 bases, there was a span of 8 bases. CDR3 length: 11 amino acids. Germline V gene data show CDR1 as SQVTM and CDR2 as ANQGSEA. The CDR3 DNA sequence: TGCAGCGGGACAGACAACTATGGCTACACCTTC. Translation gives CSGTDNYGYTF.

This clone was recorded a few times. CDR3: CASTQTGAETQYF. The DNA of the CDR3 is TGTGCCAGCACCCAGACAGGGGCAGAGACCCAGTACTTC. The gene calls are TRBV5-4 and TRBJ2-5; 8 positions match TRBD1. Germline CDR1 and CDR2: SGHNT and YYREEE (reference sequence). Losses at the gene ends were 6 bases for V and 4 bases for J; bases not matched to a gene: 5. The CDR3 spans 13 residues.

This clone was counted a few times. The V and J genes are TRBV6-1 and TRBJ1-3; the D is unclear. Trimming shortened V by 8 bases and J by 0 bases, and 11 bases separated the two germline ends. From germline, CDR1 is MNHNS and CDR2 SASEGT. The CDR3 extends over 14 amino acids. The CDR3 DNA reads TGTGCCAGCGCCGAACACCCCTCTGGAAACACCATATATTTT. It yields the protein CASAEHPSGNTIYF.

The chain recombines TRBV7-9 with TRBJ2-5; D is unresolved. This CDR3 region has 10 residues. Trimming left V 8 bases short and J 5 bases short, with 6 bases between. In germline, CDR1 is SEHNR, CDR2 FQNEAQ (reference sequence). CDR3 residues: CASGQETQYF. Here the CDR3 DNA reads TGTGCCAGCGGTCAGGAGACCCAGTACTTC. The complete variable domain, with remaining parts taken from reference TRBV7-9 and TRBJ2-5, reads DTGVSQNPRHKITKRGQNVTFRCDPISEHNRLYWYRQTLGQGPEFLTYFQNEAQLEKSRLLSDRFSAERPKGSFSTLEIQRTEQGDSAMYLCASGQETQYFGPGTRLLVL.

This clone showed up just a few times. The rearrangement uses TRBV10-3 and TRBJ2-5; D remains unclear. Germline CDR1 reads ENHRY; CDR2 reads SYGVKD. This CDR3 region has 16 residues. The V gene lost 4 bases and the J gene lost 5 bases, with 20 bases spanning the gap. This CDR3 reads CAISGQPNNAGETQYF. In DNA, the CDR3 is TGTGCCATCAGTGGCCAGCCCAACAACGCCGGGGAGACCCAGTACTTC.

This clone was seen a single time. The chain employs TRBV19 and TRBJ2-7, with D perhaps matching TRBD1 (6 bases). The CDR3 totals 15 residues. The V and J ends lost 5 bases and 0 bases respectively, with 14 bases between them. CDR1 is LNHDA, CDR2 SQIVND, per germline (reference sequence). The CDR3 sequence: CASSEQGGGSYEQYV. CDR3 in DNA: TGTGCCAGTAGTGAACAGGGTGGGGGCTCCTACGAGCAGTACGTC.

J is TRBJ1-1 and V is TRBV6-5, with 7 bases that match TRBD1. The germline CDR1 and CDR2 sequences are MNHEY and SVGAGI. The CDR3 spans 14 residues. V trimming: 2 bases; J trimming: 3 bases; junction bases outside the gene matches: 3. The CDR3 DNA sequence: TGTGCCAGCAGTTACAAGGGGGCCTACACTGAAGCTTTCTTT. Protein sequence: CASSYKGAYTEAFF.

This clone was detected a few times. This chain links TRBV2 with TRBJ2-1; 7 bases line up with TRBD2. Germline V gene sequence: CDR1 SNHLY, CDR2 FYNNEI. V was pared by 7 bases and J by 5 bases, with 8 bases of the junction left unmatched. The CDR3 extends over 14 amino acids. CDR3 sequence (DNA): TGTGCCAGCAAGTACCCTAGCGGCAACAATGAGCAGTTCTTC. Amino acid sequence: CASKYPSGNNEQFF.

The V gene is TRBV6-1, the J gene TRBJ2-1, with a weak D call TRBD2 (5 bases). CDR1 and CDR2 (germline): MNHNS, SASEGT. The CDR3 has 15 residues. V was shortened by 6 bases and J by 0 bases, with 12 bases between the two germline ends. The CDR3 nucleotides are TGTGCCAGCAGCTTCCAGCGGAGCTCCTACAATGAGCAGTTCTTC. Translating gives CASSFQRSSYNEQFF.

This chain connects TRBV6-5 to TRBJ1-1; D may be TRBD1 (6 bases). The germline V gene encodes CDR1 MNHEY and CDR2 SVGAGI. The CDR3 has 15 residues. V was trimmed by 5 bases and J by 0 bases, leaving 13 bases between them. CDR3 sequence (DNA): TGTGCCAGCAGTCAAGGGGGAGGGCTGAACACTGAAGCTTTCTTT. It specifies CASSQGGGLNTEAFF.

This clone was observed a handful of times. The chain combines TRBV30 with TRBJ2-5; perhaps TRBD2 as D (6 bases). V was trimmed by 7 bases and J by 9 bases, leaving 18 bases between them. There are 12 residues in the CDR3. CDR1 and CDR2 from the germline V gene are GTSNPN and SVGIG (reference sequence). The CDR3 reads CAYQYSREAQYF. CDR3 DNA sequence: TGTGCCTATCAGTATAGCAGGGAGGCCCAGTACTTC.

V gene TRBV7-3 combines with J gene TRBJ2-3, with 8 bases matching TRBD2. V lost 3 bases, J lost 6 bases, and 8 bases stayed unmatched. Germline V gene sequence: CDR1 SGHTA, CDR2 FQGTGA. This CDR3 region has 15 residues. CDR3 sequence reads: CASSFYSGGRDTQYF. Here the CDR3 DNA reads TGTGCCAGCAGCTTTTACTCGGGAGGGCGCGATACGCAGTATTTT.

This clone was picked up a small number of times. This chain connects TRBV5-6 to TRBJ2-3; D unclear. Per germline, CDR1 SGHDT and CDR2 YYEEEE. This CDR3 comprises 14 residues. V dropped 3 bases and J dropped 0 bases, with 8 bases sitting between them. The CDR3 bases are TGTGCCAGCAGCTCAACAGTGAGCACAGATACGCAGTATTTT. This encodes CASSSTVSTDTQYF.

The V call is TRBV6-5, the J call TRBJ2-7, with D perhaps matching TRBD2 (5 bases). CDR1 is MNHEY, CDR2 SVGAGI, per germline. Trimming left V 0 bases short and J 1 base short, with 10 bases between. The CDR3 is made up of 15 amino acids. The CDR3 spells CASSYSGGPSYEQYF. CDR3 bases: TGTGCCAGCAGTTACTCGGGCGGGCCGTCCTACGAGCAGTACTTC.

V is TRBV5-1 and J is TRBJ2-7, with TRBD1 matching 9 bases. Germline CDR1 reads SGHRS; CDR2 reads YFSETQ. V dropped 0 bases and J dropped 7; count of bases not matched to a gene: 8. The CDR3 runs to 15 residues. The CDR3 loop reads CASSLAGTGSEEQYV. In nucleotides, the CDR3 is TGCGCCAGCAGCTTGGCCGGGACAGGGTCGGAAGAGCAGTACGTC.

Comment on this clone: The final CDR3 position lacks the conserved phenylalanine or tryptophan, pointing to a likely read error. The V gene is TRBV6-1, the J gene TRBJ2-2; D uncertain. V was trimmed by 11 bases and J by 0 bases, leaving 10 bases between them. Germline-derived CDR1 and CDR2 are MNHNS and SASEGT. The CDR3 has 13 residues. The chain's CDR3 is CAGQDSNTGELFV. CDR3 bases: TGTGCCGGTCAAGACTCGAACACCGGGGAGCTGTTTGTT.

This clone appeared a few times. J is TRBJ2-1 and V is TRBV5-1; weak D call: TRBD2 (8 bases). V dropped 4 bases and J dropped 5 bases, with 16 bases sitting between them. From germline, CDR1 is SGHRS and CDR2 YFSETQ. CDR3 length: 15 amino acids. This chain's CDR3 is CASSRGGTADNEQFF. CDR3 DNA sequence: TGCGCCAGCAGCCGGGGGGGGACAGCGGACAATGAGCAGTTCTTC.

The J gene is TRBJ1-2, the V gene TRBV7-8; possible D gene TRBD1, 5 bases. Deletions cut 6 bases from V and 4 bases from J, with 18 bases between. The CDR3 length is 15 residues. From germline, CDR1 is SGHVS and CDR2 FQNEAQ. The CDR3 loop reads CASSPEVGDFYGYTF. The CDR3 DNA follows: TGTGCCAGCAGTCCGGAGGTAGGGGACTTCTATGGCTACACCTTC. The complete variable domain, with remaining parts taken from reference TRBV7-8 and TRBJ1-2, reads GAGVSQSPRYKVAKRGQDVALRCDPISGHVSLFWYQQALGQGPEFLTYFQNEAQLDKSGLPSDRFFAERPEGSVSTLKIQRTQQEDSAVYLCASSPEVGDFYGYTFGSGTRLTVV.

This clone came up a few times. The gene calls are TRBV15 and TRBJ2-5, with 9 nucleotides matching TRBD2. J lost 1 base, V lost 5 bases, and 8 bases had no gene match. Germline loops: CDR1 LNHNV, CDR2 YYDKDF (reference sequence). This CDR3 is 16 amino acids long. As DNA, the CDR3 is TGTGCCACCAGCTCTGTGGCTAGCGGGGCCCAAGAGACCCAGTACTTC. It encodes CATSSVASGAQETQYF.

This clone has only a few counts. The V gene is TRBV11-2, the J gene TRBJ2-7; D is ambiguous. The V end lost 6 bases, the J end lost 3 bases, and 15 bases lay between the germline ends. CDR3 length: 14 amino acids. Germline V CDR1 and CDR2: SGHAT, FQNNGV. The CDR3: CASSGLAARYEQYF. The CDR3 bases are TGTGCCAGCAGTGGATTAGCAGCTCGCTACGAGCAGTACTTC.

The J gene is TRBJ1-5, the V gene TRBV28; 7 positions agree with TRBD1. The CDR3 consists of 15 residues. CDR1 is MDHEN, CDR2 SYDVKM, per germline. Trimming took 5 bases from V and 0 from J; bases not matched to a gene: 4. CDR3 region: CASSGQAYSNQPQHF. In DNA, the CDR3 is TGTGCCAGCAGTGGACAGGCCTATAGCAATCAGCCCCAGCATTTT.

The genes are TRBV10-3 and TRBJ1-1; unclear D gene. This CDR3 is built from 13 residues. CDR1 ENHRY and CDR2 SYGVKD come from the germline V gene. V was clipped by 3 bases and J by 1 base, with 6 bases between them. CDR3 in amino acids: CAISDYTNTEAFF. The CDR3 DNA sequence: TGTGCCATCAGTGATTACACGAACACTGAAGCTTTCTTT.

This clone occurred a few times. The genes are TRBV29-1 and TRBJ1-3, with D possibly TRBD1 on 5 matching bases. The CDR3 covers 16 residues. Trimming took off 1 base at V and 0 bases at J, with 13 bases between the two ends. CDR1 SQVTM and CDR2 ANQGSEA come from the germline V gene. The CDR3: CSVEASGLFSGNTIYF. In DNA form, the CDR3 reads TGCAGCGTTGAAGCCTCAGGGCTCTTCTCTGGAAACACCATATATTTT. The full variable domain, rest sourced from reference TRBV29-1 and TRBJ1-3, is SAVISQKPSRDICQRGTSLTIQCQVDSQVTMMFWYRQQPGQSLTLIATANQGSEATYESGFVIDKFPISRPNLTFSTLTVSNMSPEDSSIYLCSVEASGLFSGNTIYFGEGSWLTVV.